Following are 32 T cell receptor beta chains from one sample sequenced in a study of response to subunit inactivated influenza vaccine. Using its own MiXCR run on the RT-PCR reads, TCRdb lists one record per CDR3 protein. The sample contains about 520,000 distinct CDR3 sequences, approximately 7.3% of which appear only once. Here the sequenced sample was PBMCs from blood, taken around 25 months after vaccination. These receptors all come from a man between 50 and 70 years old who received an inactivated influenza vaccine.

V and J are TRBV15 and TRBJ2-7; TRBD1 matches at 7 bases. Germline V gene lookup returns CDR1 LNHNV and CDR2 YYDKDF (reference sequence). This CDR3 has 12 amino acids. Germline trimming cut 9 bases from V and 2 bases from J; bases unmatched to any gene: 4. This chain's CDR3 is CATGQQTYEQYF. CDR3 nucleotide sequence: TGTGCCACGGGACAGCAGACCTACGAGCAGTACTTC.

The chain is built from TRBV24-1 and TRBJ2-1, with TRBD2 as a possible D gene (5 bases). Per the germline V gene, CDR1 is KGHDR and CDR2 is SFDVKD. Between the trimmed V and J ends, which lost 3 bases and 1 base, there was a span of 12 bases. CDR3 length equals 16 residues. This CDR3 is CATSDPDGKSYNEQFF. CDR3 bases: TGTGCCACCAGTGATCCGGACGGGAAATCCTACAATGAGCAGTTCTTC.

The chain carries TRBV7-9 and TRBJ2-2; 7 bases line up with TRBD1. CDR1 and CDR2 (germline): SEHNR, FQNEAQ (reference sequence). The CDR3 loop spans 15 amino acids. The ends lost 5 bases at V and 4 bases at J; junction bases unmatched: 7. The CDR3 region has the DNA TGTGCCAGCAGCACCAGGACAGGCCCCACCGGGGAGCTGTTTTTT. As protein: CASSTRTGPTGELFF.

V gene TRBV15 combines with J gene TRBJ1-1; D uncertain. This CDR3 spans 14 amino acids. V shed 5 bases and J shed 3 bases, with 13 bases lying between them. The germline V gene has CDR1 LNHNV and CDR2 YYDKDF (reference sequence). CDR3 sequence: CATSPGARHTEAFF. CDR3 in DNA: TGTGCCACCAGCCCGGGCGCGCGGCACACTGAAGCTTTCTTT.

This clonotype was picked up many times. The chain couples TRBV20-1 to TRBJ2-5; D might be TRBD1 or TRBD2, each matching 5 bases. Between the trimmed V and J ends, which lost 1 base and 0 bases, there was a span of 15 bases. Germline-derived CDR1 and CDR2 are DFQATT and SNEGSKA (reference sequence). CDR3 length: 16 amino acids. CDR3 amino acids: CSARAGRQPYQETQYF. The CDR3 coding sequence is TGCAGTGCTAGAGCGGGGCGGCAGCCCTACCAAGAGACCCAGTACTTC.

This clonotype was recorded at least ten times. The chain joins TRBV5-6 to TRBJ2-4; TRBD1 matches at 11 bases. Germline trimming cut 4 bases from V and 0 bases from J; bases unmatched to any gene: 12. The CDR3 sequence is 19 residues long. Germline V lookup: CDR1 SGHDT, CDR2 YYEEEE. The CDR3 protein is CASSGQGARGLIAKNIQYF. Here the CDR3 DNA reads TGTGCCAGCAGCGGACAGGGGGCGCGGGGACTGATAGCCAAAAACATTCAGTACTTC.

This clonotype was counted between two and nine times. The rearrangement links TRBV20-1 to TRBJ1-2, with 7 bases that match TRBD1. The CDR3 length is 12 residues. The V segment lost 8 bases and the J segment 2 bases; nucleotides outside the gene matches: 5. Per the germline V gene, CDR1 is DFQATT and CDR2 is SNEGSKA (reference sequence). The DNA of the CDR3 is TGCAGTCCGAGGGGGCGCAACTATGGCTACACCTTC. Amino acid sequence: CSPRGRNYGYTF.

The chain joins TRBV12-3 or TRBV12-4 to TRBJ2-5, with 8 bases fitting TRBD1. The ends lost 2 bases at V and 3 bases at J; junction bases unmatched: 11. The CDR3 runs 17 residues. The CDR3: CASSLNSWAGGEETQYF. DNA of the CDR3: TGTGCCAGCAGTTTAAATTCTTGGGCAGGGGGCGAAGAGACCCAGTACTTC.

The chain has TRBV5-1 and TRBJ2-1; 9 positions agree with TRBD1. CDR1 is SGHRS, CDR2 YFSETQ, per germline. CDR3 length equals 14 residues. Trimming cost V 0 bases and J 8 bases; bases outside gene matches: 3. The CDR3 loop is CASSLEGQGDEQFF. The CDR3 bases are TGCGCCAGCAGCTTGGAGGGACAGGGCGATGAGCAGTTCTTC.

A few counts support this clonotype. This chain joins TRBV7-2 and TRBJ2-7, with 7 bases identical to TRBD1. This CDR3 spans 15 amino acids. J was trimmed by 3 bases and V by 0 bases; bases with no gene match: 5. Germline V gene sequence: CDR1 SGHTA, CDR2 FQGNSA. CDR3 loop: CASSLAPAGGYEQYF. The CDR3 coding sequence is TGTGCCAGCAGCTTAGCCCCCGCAGGGGGCTACGAGCAGTACTTC.

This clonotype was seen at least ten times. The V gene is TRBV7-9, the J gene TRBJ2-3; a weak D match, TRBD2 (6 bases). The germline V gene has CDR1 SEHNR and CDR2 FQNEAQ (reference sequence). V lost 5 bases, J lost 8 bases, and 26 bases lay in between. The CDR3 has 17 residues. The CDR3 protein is CASSPREAQLQPGTQYF. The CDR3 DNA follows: TGTGCCAGCAGCCCGAGGGAGGCACAGTTGCAACCCGGTACGCAGTATTTT.

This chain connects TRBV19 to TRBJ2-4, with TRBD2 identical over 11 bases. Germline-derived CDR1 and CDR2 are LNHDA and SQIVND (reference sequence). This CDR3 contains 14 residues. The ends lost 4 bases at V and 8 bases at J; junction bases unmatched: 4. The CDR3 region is CASSTGTSGDIQYF. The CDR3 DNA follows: TGTGCCAGTAGTACCGGGACTAGCGGAGACATTCAGTACTTC.

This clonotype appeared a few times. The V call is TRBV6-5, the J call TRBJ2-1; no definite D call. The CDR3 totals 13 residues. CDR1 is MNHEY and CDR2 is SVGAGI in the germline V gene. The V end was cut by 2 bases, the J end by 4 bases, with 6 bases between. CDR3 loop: CASSYRNYNEQFF. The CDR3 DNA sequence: TGTGCCAGCAGTTACCGAAATTACAATGAGCAGTTCTTC.

CDR3 sequence (DNA): TGTGCCAGCAGTACTCAGGTTTCCGGGGAGCTGTTTTTT. Translated, it gives CASSTQVSGELFF. The chain has TRBV6-2 or TRBV6-3 and TRBJ2-2; D remains ambiguous. The CDR3 totals 13 residues. The ends were cut back, 5 bases at V and 6 bases at J, with 10 bases in the middle. CDR1 and CDR2 from the germline V gene are MNHEY and SVGEGT.

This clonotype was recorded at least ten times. In nucleotides, the CDR3 is TGTGCCAGCAGTTTCTGGGGGACCGGGGAGCTGTTTTTT. Amino acids: CASSFWGTGELFF. The rearrangement uses TRBV6-5 and TRBJ2-2, with D tentatively TRBD1 or TRBD2 (5 bases each). V lost 4 bases, J lost 5 bases, and 8 bases lay in between. The CDR3 loop spans 13 amino acids. Germline V gene sequence: CDR1 MNHEY, CDR2 SVGAGI.

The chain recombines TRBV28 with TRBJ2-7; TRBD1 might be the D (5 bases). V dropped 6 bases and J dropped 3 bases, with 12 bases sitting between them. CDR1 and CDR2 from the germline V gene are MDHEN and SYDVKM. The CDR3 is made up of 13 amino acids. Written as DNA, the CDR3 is TGTGCCAGCAGCCAGGGTGGCATCTACGAGCAGTACTTC. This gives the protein CASSQGGIYEQYF.

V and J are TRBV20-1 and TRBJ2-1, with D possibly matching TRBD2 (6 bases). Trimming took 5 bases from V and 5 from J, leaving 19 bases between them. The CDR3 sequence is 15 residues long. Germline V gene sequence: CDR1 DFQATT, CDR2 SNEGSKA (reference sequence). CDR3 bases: TGCAGTGCTCCCTCGGGGGTAGCGGTTGACAATGAGCAGTTCTTC. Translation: CSAPSGVAVDNEQFF.

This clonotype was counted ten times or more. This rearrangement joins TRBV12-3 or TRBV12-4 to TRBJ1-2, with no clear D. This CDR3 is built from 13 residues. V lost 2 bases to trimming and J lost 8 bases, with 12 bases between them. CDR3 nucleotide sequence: TGTGCCAGCAGTTTAATCGATAGTCGGGGCTACACCTTC. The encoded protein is CASSLIDSRGYTF.

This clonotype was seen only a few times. DNA of the CDR3: TGTGCCAGCAGTTACTCGCGGGAGGGCCCCAATGAGCAGTTCTTC. This sequence encodes CASSYSREGPNEQFF. J is TRBJ2-1 and V is TRBV6-5, with 9 bases fitting TRBD2. The V and J ends lost 0 bases and 6 bases, in that order; junction bases with no gene match: 3. Germline V CDR1 and CDR2: MNHEY, SVGAGI. The CDR3 loop spans 15 amino acids.

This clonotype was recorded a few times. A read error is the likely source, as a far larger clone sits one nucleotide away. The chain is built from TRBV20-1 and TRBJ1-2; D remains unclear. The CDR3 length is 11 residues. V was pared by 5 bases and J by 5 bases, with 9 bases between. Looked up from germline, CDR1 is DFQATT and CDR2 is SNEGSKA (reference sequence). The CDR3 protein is CSAGLEYGYTF. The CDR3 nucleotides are TGCAGTGCTGGTCTTGAGTATGGCTACACCTTC.

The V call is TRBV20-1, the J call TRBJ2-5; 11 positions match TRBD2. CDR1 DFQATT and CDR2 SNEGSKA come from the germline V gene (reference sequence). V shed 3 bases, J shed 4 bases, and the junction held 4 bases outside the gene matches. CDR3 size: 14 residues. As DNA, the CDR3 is TGCAGTGCTAGTAGCGGGAGGGCATCAGAGACCCAGTACTTC. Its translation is CSASSGRASETQYF.

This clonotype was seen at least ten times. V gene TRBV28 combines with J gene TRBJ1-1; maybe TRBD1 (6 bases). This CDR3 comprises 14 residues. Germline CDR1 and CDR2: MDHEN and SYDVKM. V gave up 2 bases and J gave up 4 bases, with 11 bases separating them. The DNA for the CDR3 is TGTGCCAGCAGTTTAGGGGGCCTCGGCACTGAAGCTTTCTTT. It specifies CASSLGGLGTEAFF.

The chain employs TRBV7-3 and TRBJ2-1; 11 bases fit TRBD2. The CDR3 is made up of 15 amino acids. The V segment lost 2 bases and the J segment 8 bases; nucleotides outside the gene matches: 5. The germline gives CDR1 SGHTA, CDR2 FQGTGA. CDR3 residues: CASSLSSGRFDEQFF. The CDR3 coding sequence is TGTGCCAGCAGCTTATCTAGCGGGAGGTTTGATGAGCAGTTCTTC. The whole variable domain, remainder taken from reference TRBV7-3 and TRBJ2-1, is GAGVSQTPSNKVTEKGKYVELRCDPISGHTALYWYRQSLGQGPEFLIYFQGTGAADDSGLPNDRFFAVRPEGSVSTLKIQRTERGDSAVYLCASSLSSGRFDEQFFGPGTRLTVL.

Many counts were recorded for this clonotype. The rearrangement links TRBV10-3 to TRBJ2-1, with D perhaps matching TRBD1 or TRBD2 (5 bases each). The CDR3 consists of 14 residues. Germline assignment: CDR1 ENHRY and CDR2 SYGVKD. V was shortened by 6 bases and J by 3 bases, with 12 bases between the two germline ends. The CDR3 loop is CAIRKGTDYNEQFF. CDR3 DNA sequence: TGTGCCATCAGGAAAGGGACCGACTACAATGAGCAGTTCTTC.

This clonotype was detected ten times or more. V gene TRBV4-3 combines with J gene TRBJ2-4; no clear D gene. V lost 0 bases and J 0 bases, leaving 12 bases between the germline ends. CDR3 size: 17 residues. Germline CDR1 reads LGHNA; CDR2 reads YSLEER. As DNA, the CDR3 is TGCGCCAGCAGCCAAGAAACAGCAACCTTAGCCAAAAACATTCAGTACTTC. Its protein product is CASSQETATLAKNIQYF.

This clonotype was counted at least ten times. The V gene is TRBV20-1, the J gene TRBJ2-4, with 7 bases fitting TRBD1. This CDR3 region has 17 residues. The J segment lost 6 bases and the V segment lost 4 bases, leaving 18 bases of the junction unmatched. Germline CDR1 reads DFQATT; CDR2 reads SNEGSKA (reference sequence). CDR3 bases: TGCAGTGCTAAGGGACAGACCGTAGCCGGCTATCGAAACATTCAGTACTTC. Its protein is CSAKGQTVAGYRNIQYF.

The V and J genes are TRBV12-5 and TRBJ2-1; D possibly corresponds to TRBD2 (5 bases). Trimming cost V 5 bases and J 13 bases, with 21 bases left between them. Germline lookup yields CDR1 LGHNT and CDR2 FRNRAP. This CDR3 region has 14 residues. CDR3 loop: CASGPPPTSSPQFF. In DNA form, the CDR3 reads TGTGCTAGTGGTCCGCCTCCCACTAGTTCCCCCCAGTTCTTC.

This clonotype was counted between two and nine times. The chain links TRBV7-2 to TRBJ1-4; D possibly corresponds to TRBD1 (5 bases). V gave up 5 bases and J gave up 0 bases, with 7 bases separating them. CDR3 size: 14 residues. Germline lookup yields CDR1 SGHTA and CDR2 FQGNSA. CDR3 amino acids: CASSPGPTNEKLFF. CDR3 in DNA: TGTGCCAGCAGCCCGGGACCAACTAATGAAAAACTGTTTTTT.

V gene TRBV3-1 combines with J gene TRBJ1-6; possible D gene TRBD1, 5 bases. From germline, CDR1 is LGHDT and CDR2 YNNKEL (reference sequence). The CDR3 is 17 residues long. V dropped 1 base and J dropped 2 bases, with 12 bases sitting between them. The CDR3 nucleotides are TGTGCCAGCAGCCAAGTCGGCGGGGCCACCTATAATTCACCCCTCCACTTT. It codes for CASSQVGGATYNSPLHF.

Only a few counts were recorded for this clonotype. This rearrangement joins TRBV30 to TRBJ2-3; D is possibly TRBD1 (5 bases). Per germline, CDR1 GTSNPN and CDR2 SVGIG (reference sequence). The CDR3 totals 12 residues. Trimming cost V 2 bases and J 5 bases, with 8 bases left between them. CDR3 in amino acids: CAWSLQVDTQYF. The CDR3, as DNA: TGTGCCTGGAGTCTACAGGTAGATACGCAGTATTTT.

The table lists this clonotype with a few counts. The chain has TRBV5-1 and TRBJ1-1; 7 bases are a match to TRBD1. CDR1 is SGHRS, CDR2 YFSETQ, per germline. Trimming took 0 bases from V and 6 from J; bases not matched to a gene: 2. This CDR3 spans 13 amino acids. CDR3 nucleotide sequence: TGCGCCAGCAGCTTGGTCCAGGGGGCTGAAGCTTTCTTT. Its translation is CASSLVQGAEAFF.

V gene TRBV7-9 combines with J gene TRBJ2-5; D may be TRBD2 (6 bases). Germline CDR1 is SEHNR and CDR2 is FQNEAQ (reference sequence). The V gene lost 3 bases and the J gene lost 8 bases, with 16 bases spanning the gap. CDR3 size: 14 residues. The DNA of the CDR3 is TGTGCCAGCAGCTTTTTAGGGGACTCTGAAACCCAGTACTTC. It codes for CASSFLGDSETQYF.